The 4 T cell receptor beta chains listed next were all sequenced from one sample in a study of a mutant IDH1 vaccine in newly diagnosed glioma (dated by TCRdb to 2020 to 2023). Library construction relied on the immunoSEQ multiplex PCR assay. TCRdb re-hosts the immuneACCESS table, in-frame sequences only. Its copies lack some clones; in the studies checked, an unresolved V gene accounts for under half of them, and the cause for the rest is not known. The sample data list tens of thousands of clones, and approximately 85% of these were observed just once. Approximately 2.3% of the sample belongs to the ten largest clones. Per the publication, the time point label means: week 23, last vaccination. Each vaccine dose was 300 ug of a 20-mer mutant IDH1 peptide in Montanide, given subcutaneously with topical imiquimod. For these TCRs, the target antigens are not known. The sample consisted of PBMCs, taken from a glioma patient whose treatment included an IDH1 peptide vaccine. Receptors originate from a man between 25 and 39 years old with glioma. Some clones in this sample may be carry-over from other donors' samples.

This clone was recorded a few times. The chain recombines TRBV2 with TRBJ1-3; D gene uncertain. The length of the CDR3 is 14 residues. Between the trimmed V and J ends, which lost 2 bases and 4 bases, there was a span of 9 bases. Germline assignment: CDR1 SNHLY and CDR2 FYNNEI. The chain's CDR3 is CASSEIPDGNTIYF. The CDR3 DNA reads as TGTGCCAGCAGTGAAATCCCTGACGGAAACACCATATATTTT.

The rearrangement links TRBV5-1 to TRBJ2-3; D is possibly TRBD2 (6 bases). Trimming pared 4 bases from V and 5 bases from J, leaving 14 bases between. CDR1 and CDR2 (germline): SGHRS, YFSETQ. CDR3 length equals 14 residues. The DNA of the CDR3 is TGCGCCAGCAGCAACCCGGAGGGCGGAGATACGCAGTATTTT. Its protein is CASSNPEGGDTQYF.

Regarding this clone: Other DNA sequences in this sample translate to the same CDR3. This sequence joins TRBV7-2 and TRBJ2-1; 13 bases fit TRBD2. V shed 1 base and J 7 bases; nucleotides not matched to a gene: 1. This CDR3 is built from 15 residues. Germline V gene sequence: CDR1 SGHTA, CDR2 FQGNSA. CDR3 nucleotide sequence: TGTGCCAGCAGCTTAGGACTAGCGGGGGGAAATGAGCAGTTCTTC. Amino acid sequence: CASSLGLAGGNEQFF.

The chain links TRBV7-2 to TRBJ2-7; TRBD2 might be the D (5 bases). CDR1 and CDR2 from the germline V gene are SGHTA and FQGNSA. Trimming took 1 base from V and 0 from J, leaving 13 bases between them. This CDR3 comprises 16 residues. CDR3 in amino acids: CASSLGGGAISYEQYF. The CDR3 bases are TGTGCCAGCAGCTTAGGCGGAGGAGCGATCTCCTACGAGCAGTACTTC.